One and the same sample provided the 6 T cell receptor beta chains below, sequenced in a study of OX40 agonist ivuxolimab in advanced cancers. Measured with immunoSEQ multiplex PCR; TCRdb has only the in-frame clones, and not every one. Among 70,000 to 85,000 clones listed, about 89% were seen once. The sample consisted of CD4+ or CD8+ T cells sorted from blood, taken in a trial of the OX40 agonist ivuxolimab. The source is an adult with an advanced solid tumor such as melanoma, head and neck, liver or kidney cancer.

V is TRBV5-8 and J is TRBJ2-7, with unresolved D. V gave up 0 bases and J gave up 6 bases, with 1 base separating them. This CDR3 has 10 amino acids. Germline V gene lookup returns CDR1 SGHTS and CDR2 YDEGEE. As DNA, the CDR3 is TGTGCCAGCAGCTTGGTCGAGCAGTACTTC. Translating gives CASSLVEQYF.

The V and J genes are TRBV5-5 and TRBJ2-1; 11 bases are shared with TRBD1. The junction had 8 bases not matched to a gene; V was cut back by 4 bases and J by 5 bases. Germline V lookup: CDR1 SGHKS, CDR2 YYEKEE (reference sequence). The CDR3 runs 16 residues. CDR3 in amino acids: CASSEGQGAYNNEQFF. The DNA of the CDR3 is TGTGCCAGCAGCGAAGGACAGGGGGCGTACAACAATGAGCAGTTCTTC. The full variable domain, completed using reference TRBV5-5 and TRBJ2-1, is DAGVTQSPTHLIKTRGQQVTLRCSPISGHKSVSWYQQVLGQGPQFIFQYYEKEERGRGNFPDRFSARQFPNYSSELNVNALLLGDSALYLCASSEGQGAYNNEQFFGPGTRLTVL.

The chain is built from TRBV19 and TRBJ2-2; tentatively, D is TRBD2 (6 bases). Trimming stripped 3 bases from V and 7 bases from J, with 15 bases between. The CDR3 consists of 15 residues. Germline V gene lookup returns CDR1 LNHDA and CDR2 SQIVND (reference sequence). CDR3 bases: TGTGCCAGTAGTATGTCTACCCGGGGGTACGGGGAGCTGTTTTTT. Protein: CASSMSTRGYGELFF.

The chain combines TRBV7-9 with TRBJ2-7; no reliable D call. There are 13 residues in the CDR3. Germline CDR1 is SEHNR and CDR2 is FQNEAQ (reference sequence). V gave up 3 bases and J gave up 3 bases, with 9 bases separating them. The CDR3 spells CASSFTWHYEQYF. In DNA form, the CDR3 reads TGTGCCAGCAGCTTTACCTGGCACTACGAGCAGTACTTC.

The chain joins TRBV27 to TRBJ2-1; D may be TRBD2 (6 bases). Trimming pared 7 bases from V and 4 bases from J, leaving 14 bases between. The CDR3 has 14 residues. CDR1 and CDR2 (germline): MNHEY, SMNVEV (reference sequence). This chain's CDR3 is CASTDGSGYNEQFF. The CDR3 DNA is TGTGCCAGCACTGACGGGAGTGGGTACAATGAGCAGTTCTTC.

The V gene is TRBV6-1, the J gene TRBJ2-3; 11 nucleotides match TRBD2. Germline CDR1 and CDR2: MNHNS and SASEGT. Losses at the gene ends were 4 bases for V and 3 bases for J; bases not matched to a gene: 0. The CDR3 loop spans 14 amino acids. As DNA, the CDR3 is TGTGCCAGCAGTGCTAGCGGGGGGACAGATACGCAGTATTTT. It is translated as CASSASGGTDTQYF.